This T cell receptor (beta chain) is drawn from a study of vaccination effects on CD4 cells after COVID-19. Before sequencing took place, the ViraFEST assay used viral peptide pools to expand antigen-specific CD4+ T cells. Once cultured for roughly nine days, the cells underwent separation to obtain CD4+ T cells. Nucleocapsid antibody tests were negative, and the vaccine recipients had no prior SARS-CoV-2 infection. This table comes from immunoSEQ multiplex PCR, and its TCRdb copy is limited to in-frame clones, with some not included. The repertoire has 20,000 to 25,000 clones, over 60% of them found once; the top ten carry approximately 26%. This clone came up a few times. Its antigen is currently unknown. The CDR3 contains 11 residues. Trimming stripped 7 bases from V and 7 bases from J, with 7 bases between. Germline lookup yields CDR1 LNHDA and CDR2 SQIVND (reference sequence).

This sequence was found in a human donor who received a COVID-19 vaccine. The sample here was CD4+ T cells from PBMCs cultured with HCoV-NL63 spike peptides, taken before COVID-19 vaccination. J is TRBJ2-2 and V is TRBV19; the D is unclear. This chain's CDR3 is CASMQDGELFF. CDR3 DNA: TGTGCCAGTATGCAGGACGGGGAGCTGTTTTTT. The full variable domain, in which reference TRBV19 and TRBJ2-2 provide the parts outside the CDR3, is DGGITQSPKYLFRKEGQNVTLSCEQNLNHDAMYWYRQDPGQGLRLIYYSQIVNDFQKGDIAEGYSVSREKKESFPLTVTSAQKNPTAFYLCASMQDGELFFGEGSRLTVL.